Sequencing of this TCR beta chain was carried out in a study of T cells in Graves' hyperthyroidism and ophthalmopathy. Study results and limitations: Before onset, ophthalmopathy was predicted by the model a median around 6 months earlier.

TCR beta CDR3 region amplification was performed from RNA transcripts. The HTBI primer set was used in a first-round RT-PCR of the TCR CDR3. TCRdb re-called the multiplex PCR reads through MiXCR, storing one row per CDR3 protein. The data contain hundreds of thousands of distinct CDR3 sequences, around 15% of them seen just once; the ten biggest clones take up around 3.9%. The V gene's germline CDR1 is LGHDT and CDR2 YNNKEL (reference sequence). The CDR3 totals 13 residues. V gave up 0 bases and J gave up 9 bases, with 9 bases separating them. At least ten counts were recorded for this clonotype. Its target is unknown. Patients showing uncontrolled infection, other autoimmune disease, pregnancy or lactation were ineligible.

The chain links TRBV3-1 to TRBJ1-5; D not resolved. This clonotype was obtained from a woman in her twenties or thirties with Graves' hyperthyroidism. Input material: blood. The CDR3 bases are TGTGCCAGCAGCCAAGAAGGGTATGGGCCCCAGCATTTT. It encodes CASSQEGYGPQHF.